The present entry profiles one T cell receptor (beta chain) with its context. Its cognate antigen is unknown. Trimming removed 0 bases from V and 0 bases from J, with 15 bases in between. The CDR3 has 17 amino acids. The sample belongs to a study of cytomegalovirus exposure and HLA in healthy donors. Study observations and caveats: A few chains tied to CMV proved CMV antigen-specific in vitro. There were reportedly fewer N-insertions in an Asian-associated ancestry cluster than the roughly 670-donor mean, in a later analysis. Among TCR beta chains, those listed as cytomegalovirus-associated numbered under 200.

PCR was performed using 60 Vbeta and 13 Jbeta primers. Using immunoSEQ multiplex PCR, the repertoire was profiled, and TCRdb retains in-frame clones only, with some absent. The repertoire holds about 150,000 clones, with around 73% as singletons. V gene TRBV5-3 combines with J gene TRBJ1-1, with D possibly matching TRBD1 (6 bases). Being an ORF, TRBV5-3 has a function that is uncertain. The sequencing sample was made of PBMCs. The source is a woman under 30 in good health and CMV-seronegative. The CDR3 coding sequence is TGTGCCAGAAGCTTGGACCTTACAGGGCAGTTGAACACTGAAGCTTTCTTT. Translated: CARSLDLTGQLNTEAFF.